This paragraph reports one T cell receptor (beta chain). The sample is drawn from a study of Ad26.COV2.S vaccination and SARS-CoV-2 variants. Study at large: By the intramuscular route, Ad26.COV2.S was given once, or twice 56 days apart.

This CDR3 contains 13 residues. Germline V gene sequence: CDR1 SQVTM, CDR2 ANQGSEA. Germline trimming cut 7 bases from V and 4 bases from J; bases unmatched to any gene: 7. Profiling relied on immunoSEQ multiplex PCR, and the TCRdb table lists in-frame clones only, not all of them. This sample carries 500,000 or so clones, roughly 85% of them seen once, and the ten largest clones take roughly 12%. The treatment here: around 19 received Ad26.COV2.S at low or high dose, single or two shots; 5 received placebo; per-sample allocation not given. Specimens were obtained on day 63 following the first vaccine or placebo injection.

Sequencing used peripheral blood, obtained in a trial of Ad26.COV2.S vaccine versus placebo. This receptor was obtained from a person aged 18 to 65 who received the Ad26.COV2.S COVID-19 vaccine or a placebo. The rearrangement links TRBV29-1 to TRBJ2-5, with TRBD1 matching 9 bases. The CDR3 DNA is TGCAGCGCTAGGGACAGGGTACGAGAGACCCAGTACTTC. This sequence encodes CSARDRVRETQYF. The full variable domain, its missing parts supplied by reference TRBV29-1 and TRBJ2-5, is SAVISQKPSRDICQRGTSLTIQCQVDSQVTMMFWYRQQPGQSLTLIATANQGSEATYESGFVIDKFPISRPNLTFSTLTVSNMSPEDSSIYLCSARDRVRETQYFGPGTRLLVL.